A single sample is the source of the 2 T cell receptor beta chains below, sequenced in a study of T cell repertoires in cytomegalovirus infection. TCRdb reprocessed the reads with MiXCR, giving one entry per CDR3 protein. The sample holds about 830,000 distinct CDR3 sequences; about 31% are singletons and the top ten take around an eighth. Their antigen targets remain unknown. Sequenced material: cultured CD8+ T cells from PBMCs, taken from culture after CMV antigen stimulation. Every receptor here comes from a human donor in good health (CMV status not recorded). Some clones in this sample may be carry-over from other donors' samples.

The CDR3 nucleotides are TGTGCCAGCAGTCCTCTAAGGGGGAATTCACCCCTCCACTTT. Encoded protein: CASSPLRGNSPLHF. The chain recombines TRBV27 with TRBJ1-6; tentatively, D is TRBD1 (6 bases). There are 14 residues in the CDR3. V lost 5 bases and J lost 7, with 12 bases in between. The germline V gene has CDR1 MNHEY and CDR2 SMNVEV (reference sequence).

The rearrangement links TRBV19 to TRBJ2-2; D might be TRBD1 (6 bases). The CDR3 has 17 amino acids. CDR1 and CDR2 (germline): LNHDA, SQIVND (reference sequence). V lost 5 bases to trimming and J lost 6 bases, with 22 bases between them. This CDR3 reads CASSPPGHLLLAGELFF. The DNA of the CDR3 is TGTGCCAGTAGTCCCCCGGGACACCTCCTCCTCGCCGGGGAGCTGTTTTTT. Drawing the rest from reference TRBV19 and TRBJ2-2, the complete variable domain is DGGITQSPKYLFRKEGQNVTLSCEQNLNHDAMYWYRQDPGQGLRLIYYSQIVNDFQKGDIAEGYSVSREKKESFPLTVTSAQKNPTAFYLCASSPPGHLLLAGELFFGEGSRLTVL.